The clone carrying this TCR beta chain was recorded many times. Its target is unknown. The second PCR ran roughly 6 to 11 cycles with a sample-barcoded 5' primer and J-beta primers. Carrying 12 random nucleotides, a template-switch adaptor labeled each individual cDNA molecule. From the 5' RACE reads, TCRdb called clonotypes with MiXCR, one entry per CDR3 protein. The data contain about 1.6 million distinct CDR3 sequences, about 32% of them singletons. This sample was included in a study of blood T cells in healthy people across ages. The CDR3 runs 14 residues. The V gene lost 3 bases and the J gene lost 1 base, with 10 bases spanning the gap. The study's findings and limits: A conclusive naive versus antigen-experienced comparison was prevented by the unsorted PBMCs. Per million T cells, the diversity of TCR beta decreased roughly linearly as age advanced.

The chain recombines TRBV12-3 or TRBV12-4 with TRBJ2-7; TRBD2 might be the D (6 bases). This receptor was identified in a woman in her 30s in good health. Material for sequencing was blood. This CDR3 is CASSFVGGSYEQYF. The CDR3 DNA sequence: TGTGCCAGCAGTTTCGTCGGGGGATCCTACGAGCAGTACTTC.